Below are 8 T cell receptor beta chains sequenced from a single sample in a study of shared clonotypes between healthy human individuals. Assay: immunoSEQ multiplex PCR; the TCRdb copy retains only in-frame clones and omits some. The sample includes about 2.4 million clones, 93% of them seen just once. Sequenced: naive CD4+ T cells from PBMCs. Subset indicated: CD45RA+ positively selected. All receptors derive from a man younger than 35 in good health. Some clones in this sample may be carry-over from other donors' samples.

The CDR3 nucleotides read TGTGCCAGCAGCTTATCGGGACAGGACTACAATGAGCAGTTCTTC. This translates into CASSLSGQDYNEQFF. This chain joins TRBV11-2 and TRBJ2-1; TRBD1 agrees at 8 bases. Germline lookup yields CDR1 SGHAT and CDR2 FQNNGV. After removal of 2 bases from V and 3 bases from J, the junction contained 3 bases not matched to a gene. The CDR3 covers 15 residues. Using reference TRBV11-2 and TRBJ2-1 for the parts outside the CDR3, the full variable domain is EAGVAQSPRYKIIEKRQSVAFWCNPISGHATLYWYQQILGQGPKLLIQFQNNGVVDDSQLPKDRFSAERLKGVDSTLKIQPAKLEDSAVYLCASSLSGQDYNEQFFGPGTRLTVL.

The V and J genes are TRBV11-2 and TRBJ2-2, with D perhaps matching TRBD1 (5 bases). This CDR3 region has 17 residues. The V and J ends lost 1 base and 7 bases respectively, with 19 bases between them. The V gene's germline CDR1 is SGHAT and CDR2 FQNNGV. The chain's CDR3 is CASSLGVQGRPGGELFF. The CDR3 region has the DNA TGTGCCAGCAGCTTAGGTGTGCAGGGTAGGCCCGGCGGGGAGCTGTTTTTT.

The V and J genes are TRBV4-2 and TRBJ1-6; perhaps TRBD1 as D (5 bases). Germline V gene data show CDR1 as LGHNA and CDR2 as YNFKEQ. The length of the CDR3 is 20 residues. The V and J ends lost 0 bases and 0 bases respectively, with 18 bases between them. In DNA form, the CDR3 reads TGTGCCAGCAGCCAAGATCCCAGGACACGCCTGAGCTCCTATAATTCACCCCTCCACTTT. It specifies CASSQDPRTRLSSYNSPLHF.

V gene TRBV18 combines with J gene TRBJ1-2; possibly TRBD1 for D (5 bases). The CDR3 consists of 14 residues. Germline lookup yields CDR1 KGHSH and CDR2 LQKENI. Trimming took off 2 bases at V and 5 bases at J, with 12 bases between the two ends. In DNA, the CDR3 is TGTGCCAGCTCACCAGGGCCGGGGCGTTATGGCTACACCTTC. This sequence encodes CASSPGPGRYGYTF.

As for this clone: Other DNA sequences in the sample encode the same CDR3. The rearrangement links TRBV7-3 to TRBJ1-1; 7 nucleotides line up with TRBD1. Germline V CDR1 and CDR2: SGHTA, FQGTGA. The CDR3 spans 11 residues. With 5 bases clipped from V and 6 bases from J, the junction kept 0 bases outside the gene matches. The CDR3 is CASSQGAEAFF. In nucleotides, the CDR3 is TGTGCCAGCAGCCAGGGGGCTGAAGCTTTCTTT.

The rearrangement uses TRBV30 and TRBJ2-4; 9 positions match TRBD1. V lost 8 bases to trimming and J lost 2 bases; unmatched junction nucleotides: 7. The CDR3 covers 14 residues. Germline V gene data show CDR1 as GTSNPN and CDR2 as SVGIG (reference sequence). The CDR3 is CAGDRVETKNIQYF. In DNA form, the CDR3 reads TGTGCCGGGGACAGGGTAGAAACCAAAAACATTCAGTACTTC.

J is TRBJ2-3 and V is TRBV6-1; TRBD1 is a possible D gene (5 bases). V lost 6 bases, J lost 0 bases, and 13 bases lay in between. The CDR3 consists of 15 residues. Germline lookup yields CDR1 MNHNS and CDR2 SASEGT. The CDR3 loop reads CASRTLQESTDTQYF. The DNA of the CDR3 is TGTGCCAGCAGGACCCTACAGGAGAGCACAGATACGCAGTATTTT.

The chain links TRBV5-8 to TRBJ2-7; 8 nucleotides agree with TRBD1. The CDR3 extends over 15 amino acids. J was trimmed by 1 base and V by 0 bases; bases with no gene match: 3. Germline lookup yields CDR1 SGHTS and CDR2 YDEGEE. Written as DNA, the CDR3 is TGTGCCAGCAGCTTGGGACAGGGGCATTCCTACGAGCAGTACTTC. Translated, it gives CASSLGQGHSYEQYF.